The sequence of this T cell receptor beta chain was determined in a study of blood T cell repertoires in COVID-19. Participants reported their clinical history, and cohort assignment relied on those reports. Per germline, CDR1 KGHDR and CDR2 SFDVKD. Trimming removed 2 bases from V and 4 bases from J, with 17 bases in between. The CDR3 spans 16 residues. How the authors handled the data: Scientists estimated how many nucleated cells there were by amplifying reference gene primers. Clones were sequenced by immunoSEQ multiplex PCR, and TCRdb holds only the in-frame ones, with some missing. The DNA was the basis for D and trimming; V, J and clone size are from that table. The sample holds roughly 210,000 clones, over 75% seen once.

Sequenced: PBMCs or T cells enriched from blood (not recorded which). The source is a man aged 30-40 years in a cohort exposed to, infected with or recovered from COVID-19 (not recorded which). The chain joins TRBV24-1 to TRBJ2-7; tentative D call: TRBD2 (5 bases). The CDR3 DNA reads TGTGCCACCAGTGATTCATCCGGGGTCGCCCTATACGAGCAGTACTTC. It is translated as CATSDSSGVALYEQYF.